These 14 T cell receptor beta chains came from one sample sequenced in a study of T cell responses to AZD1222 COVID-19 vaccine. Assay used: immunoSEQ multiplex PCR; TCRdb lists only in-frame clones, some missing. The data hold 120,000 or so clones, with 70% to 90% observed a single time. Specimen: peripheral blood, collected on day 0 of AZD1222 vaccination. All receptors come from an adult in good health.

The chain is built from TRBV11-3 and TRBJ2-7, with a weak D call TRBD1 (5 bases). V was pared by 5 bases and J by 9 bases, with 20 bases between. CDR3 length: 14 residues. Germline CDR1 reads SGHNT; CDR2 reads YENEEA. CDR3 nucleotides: TGTGCCAGCAGCCGCTCGACAGCTCCTACGGTGCAGTACTTC. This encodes CASSRSTAPTVQYF.

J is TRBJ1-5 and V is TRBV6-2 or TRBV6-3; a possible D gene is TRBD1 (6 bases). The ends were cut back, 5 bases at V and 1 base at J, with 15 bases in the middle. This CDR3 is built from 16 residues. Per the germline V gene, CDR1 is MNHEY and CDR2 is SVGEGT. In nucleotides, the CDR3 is TGTGCCAGCAGTCACCCACAGGGATCCAGCAATCAGCCCCAGCATTTT. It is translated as CASSHPQGSSNQPQHF.

DNA of the CDR3: TGTGCCACCAGTGATTTAAGGGAGTACCAAGAGACCCAGTACTTC. The encoded protein is CATSDLREYQETQYF. The chain is built from TRBV24-1 and TRBJ2-5; the D gene is possibly TRBD2 (5 bases). This CDR3 is built from 15 residues. The germline V gene has CDR1 KGHDR and CDR2 SFDVKD. V gave up 1 base and J gave up 0 bases, with 8 bases separating them.

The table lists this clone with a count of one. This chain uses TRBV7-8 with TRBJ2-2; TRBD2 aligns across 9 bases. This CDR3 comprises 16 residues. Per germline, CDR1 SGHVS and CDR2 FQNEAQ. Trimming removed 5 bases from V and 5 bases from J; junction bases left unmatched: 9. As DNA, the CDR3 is TGTGCCAGCAGCCCTGGAGGCGGGGGGGTTACCGGGGAGCTGTTTTTT. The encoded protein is CASSPGGGGVTGELFF.

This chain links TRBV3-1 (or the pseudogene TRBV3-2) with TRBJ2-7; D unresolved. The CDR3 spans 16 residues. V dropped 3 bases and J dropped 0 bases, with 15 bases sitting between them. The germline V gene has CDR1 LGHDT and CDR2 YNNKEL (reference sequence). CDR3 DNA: TGTGCCAGCAGCCAGGAAGCCTCATTCCACTCCTACGAGCAGTACTTC. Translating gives CASSQEASFHSYEQYF.

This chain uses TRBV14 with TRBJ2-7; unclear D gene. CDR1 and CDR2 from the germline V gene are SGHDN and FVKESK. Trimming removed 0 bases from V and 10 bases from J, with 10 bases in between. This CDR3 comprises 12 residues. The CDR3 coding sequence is TGTGCCAGCAGCCAAGACAGATCGAAACAGTACTTC. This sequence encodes CASSQDRSKQYF.

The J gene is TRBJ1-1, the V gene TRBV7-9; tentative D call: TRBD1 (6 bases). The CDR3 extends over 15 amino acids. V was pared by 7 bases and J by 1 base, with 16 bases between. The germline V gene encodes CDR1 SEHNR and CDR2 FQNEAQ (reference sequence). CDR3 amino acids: CASTPGGRGNTEAFF. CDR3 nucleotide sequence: TGTGCCAGCACCCCAGGAGGCAGGGGGAACACTGAAGCTTTCTTT.

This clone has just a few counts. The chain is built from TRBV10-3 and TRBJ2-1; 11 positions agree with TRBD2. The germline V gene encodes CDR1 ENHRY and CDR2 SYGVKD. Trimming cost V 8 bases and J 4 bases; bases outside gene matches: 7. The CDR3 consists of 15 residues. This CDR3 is CAIGGTSGNYNEQFF. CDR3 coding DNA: TGTGCCATCGGCGGGACTAGCGGAAATTACAATGAGCAGTTCTTC.

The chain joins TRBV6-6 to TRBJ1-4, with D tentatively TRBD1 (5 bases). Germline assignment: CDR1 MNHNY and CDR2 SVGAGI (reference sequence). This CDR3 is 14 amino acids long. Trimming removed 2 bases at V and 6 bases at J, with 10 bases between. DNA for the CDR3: TGTGCCAGCAGTTACGACAGTTTGGATGAAAAACTGTTTTTT. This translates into CASSYDSLDEKLFF.

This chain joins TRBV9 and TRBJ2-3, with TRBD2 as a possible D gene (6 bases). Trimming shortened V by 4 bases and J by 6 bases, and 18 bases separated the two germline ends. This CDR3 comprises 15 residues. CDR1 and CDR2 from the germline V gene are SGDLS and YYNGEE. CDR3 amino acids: CASSPQTSREDTQYF. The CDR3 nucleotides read TGTGCCAGCAGCCCCCAGACTAGTAGGGAGGATACGCAGTATTTT.

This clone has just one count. CDR3 bases: TGTGCCAGCAGGTTACAGGGTCGTTCCTACGAGCAGTACTTC. It yields the protein CASRLQGRSYEQYF. V is TRBV28 and J is TRBJ2-7; a possible D gene is TRBD1 (6 bases). The V end was cut by 6 bases, the J end by 1 base, with 13 bases between. The germline gives CDR1 MDHEN, CDR2 SYDVKM. This CDR3 is built from 14 residues.

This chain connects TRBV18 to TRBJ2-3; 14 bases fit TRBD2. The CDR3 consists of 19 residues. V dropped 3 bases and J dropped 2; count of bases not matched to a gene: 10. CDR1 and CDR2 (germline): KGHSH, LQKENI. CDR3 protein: CASSPLPGTSGGNTDTQYF. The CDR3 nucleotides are TGTGCCAGCTCACCGCTTCCAGGGACTAGCGGGGGTAACACAGATACGCAGTATTTT.

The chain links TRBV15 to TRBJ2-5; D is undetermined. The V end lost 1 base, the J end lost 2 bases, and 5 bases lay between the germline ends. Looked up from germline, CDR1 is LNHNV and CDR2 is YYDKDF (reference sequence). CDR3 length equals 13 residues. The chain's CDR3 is CATSRAAQETQYF. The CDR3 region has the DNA TGTGCCACCAGCAGAGCTGCTCAAGAGACCCAGTACTTC.

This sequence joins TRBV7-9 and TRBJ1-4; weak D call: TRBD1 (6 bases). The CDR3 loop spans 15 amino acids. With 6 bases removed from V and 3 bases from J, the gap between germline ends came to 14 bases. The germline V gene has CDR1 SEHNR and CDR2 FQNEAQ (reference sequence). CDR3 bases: TGTGCCAGCAGGTCCACAGGGCTAGCTAATGAAAAACTGTTTTTT. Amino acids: CASRSTGLANEKLFF.